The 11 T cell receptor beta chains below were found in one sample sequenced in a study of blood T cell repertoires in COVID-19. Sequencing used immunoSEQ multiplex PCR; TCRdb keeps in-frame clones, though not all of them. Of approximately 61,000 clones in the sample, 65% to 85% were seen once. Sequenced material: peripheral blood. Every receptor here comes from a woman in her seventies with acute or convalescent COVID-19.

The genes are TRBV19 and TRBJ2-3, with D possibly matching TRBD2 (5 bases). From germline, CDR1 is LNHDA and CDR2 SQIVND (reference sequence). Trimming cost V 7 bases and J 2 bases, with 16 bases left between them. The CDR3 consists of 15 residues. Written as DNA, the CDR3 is TGTGCCAGTACCACGGCGGGCAACCCCACAGATACGCAGTATTTT. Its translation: CASTTAGNPTDTQYF. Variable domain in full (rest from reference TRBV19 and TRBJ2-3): DGGITQSPKYLFRKEGQNVTLSCEQNLNHDAMYWYRQDPGQGLRLIYYSQIVNDFQKGDIAEGYSVSREKKESFPLTVTSAQKNPTAFYLCASTTAGNPTDTQYFGPGTRLTVL.

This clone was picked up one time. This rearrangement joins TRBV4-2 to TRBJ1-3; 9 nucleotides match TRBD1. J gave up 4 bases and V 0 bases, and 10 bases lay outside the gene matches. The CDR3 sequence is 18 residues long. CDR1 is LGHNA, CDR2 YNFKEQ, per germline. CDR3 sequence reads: CASSQESGTGFSGNTIYF. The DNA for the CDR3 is TGTGCCAGCAGCCAAGAATCCGGGACAGGGTTCTCAGGAAACACCATATATTTT.

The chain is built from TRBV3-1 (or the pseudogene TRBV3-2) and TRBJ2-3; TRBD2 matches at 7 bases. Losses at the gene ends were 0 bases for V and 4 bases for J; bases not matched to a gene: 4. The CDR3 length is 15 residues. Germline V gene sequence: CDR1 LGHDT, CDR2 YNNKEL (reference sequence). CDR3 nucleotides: TGTGCCAGCAGCCAAGATCTGGGAGGGGCAGATACGCAGTATTTT. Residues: CASSQDLGGADTQYF.

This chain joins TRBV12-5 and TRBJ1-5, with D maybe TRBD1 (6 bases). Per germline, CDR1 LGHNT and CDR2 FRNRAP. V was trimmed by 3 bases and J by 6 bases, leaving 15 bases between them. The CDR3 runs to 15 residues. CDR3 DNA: TGTGCTAGTGGTTTCGGTTCAGGGGCCGGTCAGCCCCAGCATTTT. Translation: CASGFGSGAGQPQHF.

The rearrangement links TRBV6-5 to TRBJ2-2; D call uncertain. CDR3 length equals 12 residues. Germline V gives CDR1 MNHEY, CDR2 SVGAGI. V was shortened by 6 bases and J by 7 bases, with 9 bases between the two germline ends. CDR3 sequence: CASRSRGGELFF. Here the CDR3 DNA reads TGTGCCAGCAGAAGCAGAGGCGGGGAGCTGTTTTTT.

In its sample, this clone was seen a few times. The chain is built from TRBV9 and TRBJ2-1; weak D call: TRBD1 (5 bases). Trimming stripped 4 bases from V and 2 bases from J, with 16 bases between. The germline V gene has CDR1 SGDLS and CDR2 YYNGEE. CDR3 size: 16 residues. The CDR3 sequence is CASSSENVGAYNEQFF. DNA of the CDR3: TGTGCCAGCAGCTCCGAGAATGTAGGGGCCTACAATGAGCAGTTCTTC.

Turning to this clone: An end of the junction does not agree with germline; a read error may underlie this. CDR3 DNA sequence: TGTGCCAGCAGTGAAGACACCTCCCTGCACTTC. Its protein product is CASSEDTSLHF. The chain couples TRBV6-1 to TRBJ2-7, with no clear D. CDR1 and CDR2 from the germline V gene are MNHNS and SASEGT. There are 11 residues in the CDR3.

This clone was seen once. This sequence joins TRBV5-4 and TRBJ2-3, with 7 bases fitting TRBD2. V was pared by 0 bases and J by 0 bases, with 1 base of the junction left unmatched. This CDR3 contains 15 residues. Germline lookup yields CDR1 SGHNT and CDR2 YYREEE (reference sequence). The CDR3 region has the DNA TGTGCCAGCAGCTTGGTTAGCGGGAGCACAGATACGCAGTATTTT. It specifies CASSLVSGSTDTQYF.

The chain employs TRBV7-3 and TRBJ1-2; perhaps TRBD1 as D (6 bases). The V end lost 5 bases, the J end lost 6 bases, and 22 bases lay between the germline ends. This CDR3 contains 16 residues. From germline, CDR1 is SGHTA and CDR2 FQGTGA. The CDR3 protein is CASSPRGGLFLDGYTF. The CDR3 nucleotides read TGTGCCAGCAGCCCCCGCGGGGGGCTGTTCTTAGATGGCTACACCTTC.

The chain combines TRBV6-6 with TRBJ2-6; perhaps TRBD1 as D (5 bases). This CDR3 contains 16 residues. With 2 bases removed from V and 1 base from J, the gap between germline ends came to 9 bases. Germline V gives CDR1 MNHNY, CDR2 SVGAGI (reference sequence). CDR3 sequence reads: CASSYHTGSGANVLTF. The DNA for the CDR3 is TGTGCCAGCAGTTACCATACAGGATCTGGGGCCAACGTCCTGACTTTC.

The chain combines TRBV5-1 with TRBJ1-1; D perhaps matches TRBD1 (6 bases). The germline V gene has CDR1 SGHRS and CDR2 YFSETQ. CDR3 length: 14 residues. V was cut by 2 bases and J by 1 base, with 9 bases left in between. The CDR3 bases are TGCGCCAGCAGCTTACAGGGTCAGAACACTGAAGCTTTCTTT. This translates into CASSLQGQNTEAFF.